Shown below are 30 T cell receptor beta chains from a single sample sequenced in a study of identical twins. MiXCR, run by TCRdb on the 5' RACE reads, gives a single entry per CDR3 protein. The data show 510,000 or so distinct CDR3 sequences, roughly 15% seen once. These data also featured in a second study, about yellow fever vaccine responses in identical twins.

The material sequenced was CD4+ T cells sorted from blood. These receptors came from a woman younger than 35 in good health.

This clonotype was counted between two and nine times. V gene TRBV12-3 or TRBV12-4 combines with J gene TRBJ2-3; 7 bases agree with TRBD2. The CDR3 is 16 amino acids. V shed 4 bases and J 0 bases; nucleotides not matched to a gene: 7. The CDR3 DNA reads TGTGCCAGCAGTTCTGGCGGGAGCCCTAGCACAGATACGCAGTATTTT. Protein product: CASSSGGSPSTDTQYF.

The CDR3, as DNA: TGTGCCAGCAGTTTTGGGACAGGTAACAATCAGCCCCAGCATTTT. It encodes CASSFGTGNNQPQHF. The rearrangement uses TRBV28 and TRBJ1-5; 8 nucleotides line up with TRBD1. This CDR3 is built from 15 residues. Unmatched junction bases numbered 4, after V lost 3 bases and J lost 3 bases. Germline assignment: CDR1 MDHEN and CDR2 SYDVKM.

This rearrangement joins TRBV6-1 to TRBJ2-3; D is possibly TRBD1 (6 bases). This CDR3 is 12 amino acids long. Per the germline V gene, CDR1 is MNHNS and CDR2 is SASEGT. The ends were cut back, 8 bases at V and 6 bases at J, with 12 bases in the middle. CDR3 bases: TGTGCCAGCCGAAGGGGGATGGATACGCAGTATTTT. It encodes CASRRGMDTQYF.

The chain employs TRBV20-1 and TRBJ2-3; 7 nucleotides line up with TRBD1. CDR1 is DFQATT, CDR2 SNEGSKA, per germline (reference sequence). The CDR3 is 15 amino acids. The ends lost 0 bases at V and 0 bases at J; junction bases unmatched: 3. For the CDR3, the DNA is TGCAGTGCTAGAGATTTGGACAGGAGCACAGATACGCAGTATTTT. Translating gives CSARDLDRSTDTQYF.

J is TRBJ2-1 and V is TRBV10-3, with a weak D call TRBD2 (6 bases). The CDR3 covers 13 residues. From germline, CDR1 is ENHRY and CDR2 SYGVKD. V shed 10 bases and J shed 2 bases, with 12 bases lying between them. The CDR3 nucleotides read TGTGCCACCGCGGACTACCCCTACAATGAGCAGTTCTTC. Encoded protein: CATADYPYNEQFF.

This sequence joins TRBV29-1 and TRBJ2-7; D perhaps matches TRBD1 (5 bases). The CDR3 totals 13 residues. The ends were cut back, 1 base at V and 3 bases at J, with 10 bases in the middle. Germline CDR1 SQVTM, CDR2 ANQGSEA. In nucleotides, the CDR3 is TGCAGCGTTGAAGGGGGCATATTCTACGAGCAGTACTTC. This translates into CSVEGGIFYEQYF.

This clonotype was picked up many times. V gene TRBV12-3 or TRBV12-4 combines with J gene TRBJ2-7, with a weak D call TRBD2 (6 bases). Between the trimmed V and J ends, which lost 1 base and 0 bases, there was a span of 10 bases. The CDR3 spans 15 residues. Here the CDR3 reads CASSLGGMSSYEQYF. The DNA of the CDR3 is TGTGCCAGCAGTTTAGGCGGGATGAGCTCCTACGAGCAGTACTTC.

A few counts support this clonotype. The chain employs TRBV18 and TRBJ2-2; TRBD1 is a possible D gene (6 bases). The germline CDR1 and CDR2 sequences are KGHSH and LQKENI. The length of the CDR3 is 15 residues. V dropped 5 bases and J dropped 2 bases, with 12 bases sitting between them. The CDR3 loop is CASSSRQDNTGELFF. Written as DNA, the CDR3 is TGTGCCAGCTCATCTCGACAGGATAACACCGGGGAGCTGTTTTTT.

This clonotype was recorded a few times. The chain has TRBV5-1 and TRBJ2-3; the match to TRBD1 covers 7 bases. Trimming cost V 5 bases and J 2 bases; bases outside gene matches: 17. This CDR3 is 18 amino acids long. Germline CDR1 reads SGHRS; CDR2 reads YFSETQ. The CDR3 sequence is CASRTYGVRDSPTDTQYF. Written as DNA, the CDR3 is TGCGCCAGCAGAACCTACGGTGTCAGGGACAGCCCCACAGATACGCAGTATTTT. Full variable domain (remainder filled in from reference TRBV5-1 and TRBJ2-3): KAGVTQTPRYLIKTRGQQVTLSCSPISGHRSVSWYQQTPGQGLQFLFEYFSETQRNKGNFPGRFSGRQFSNSRSEMNVSTLELGDSALYLCASRTYGVRDSPTDTQYFGPGTRLTVL.

The V gene is TRBV5-1, the J gene TRBJ2-3; tentatively, D is TRBD1 (6 bases). The CDR3 runs to 16 residues. Germline CDR1 is SGHRS and CDR2 is YFSETQ. Trimming took 6 bases from V and 9 from J, leaving 26 bases between them. The CDR3 reads CASTPRVGHLGVTQYF. Written as DNA, the CDR3 is TGCGCCAGCACCCCACGCGTGGGACATCTGGGGGTGACGCAGTATTTT.

This clonotype occurred a few times. V and J are TRBV10-3 and TRBJ2-1; D gene ambiguous. The germline V and J ends were trimmed by 7 bases and 2 bases, with 15 bases remaining between them. The CDR3 covers 15 residues. Germline V gene sequence: CDR1 ENHRY, CDR2 SYGVKD. The CDR3 reads CAITSDTGTYNEQFF. Written as DNA, the CDR3 is TGTGCCATCACTAGTGACACCGGTACCTACAATGAGCAGTTCTTC.

This clonotype was counted between two and nine times. The chain has TRBV7-3 and TRBJ2-1; 9 nucleotides match TRBD2. The CDR3 is made up of 16 amino acids. Per the germline V gene, CDR1 is SGHTA and CDR2 is FQGTGA. Trimming removed 1 base from V and 2 bases from J; junction bases left unmatched: 3. CDR3 sequence reads: CASSLRSSGAYNEQFF. The CDR3 nucleotides read TGTGCCAGCAGCTTAAGGTCTAGCGGGGCCTACAATGAGCAGTTCTTC.

This clonotype was observed a handful of times. The chain has TRBV5-1 and TRBJ1-1, with D possibly TRBD1 on 5 matching bases. Trimming took 0 bases from V and 3 from J, leaving 12 bases between them. CDR1 is SGHRS, CDR2 YFSETQ, per germline. The CDR3 contains 15 residues. CDR3 in DNA: TGCGCCAGCAGCTTGGCCCATGGGGGGGACACTGAAGCTTTCTTT. Translated, it gives CASSLAHGGDTEAFF.

V usage is TRBV20-1 and J usage is TRBJ2-5; D is unclear. The germline gives CDR1 DFQATT, CDR2 SNEGSKA (reference sequence). V was cut by 3 bases and J by 3 bases, with 5 bases left in between. The CDR3 is made up of 11 amino acids. CDR3 sequence: CSARDEETQYF. The CDR3 region has the DNA TGCAGTGCTAGGGATGAAGAGACCCAGTACTTC.

Of note for this clonotype: This likely stems from a read error, as it lies one base from a far larger clone. This rearrangement joins TRBV7-3 to TRBJ2-3; D not certain. Germline CDR1 is SGHTA and CDR2 is FQGTGA. The CDR3 spans 11 residues. The V gene lost 8 bases and the J gene lost 2 bases, with 5 bases spanning the gap. The CDR3 sequence: CASGNTDTQYF. CDR3 DNA: TGTGCCAGCGGCAACACAGATACGCAGTATTTT.

The sample holds a few counts of this clonotype. V usage is TRBV7-9 and J usage is TRBJ2-7; 10 nucleotides match TRBD2. CDR3 size: 15 residues. Looked up from germline, CDR1 is SEHNR and CDR2 is FQNEAQ (reference sequence). V lost 4 bases to trimming and J lost 3 bases; unmatched junction nucleotides: 6. The CDR3: CASSSSSGGFYEQYV. The CDR3 nucleotides read TGTGCCAGCAGCTCCTCTAGCGGGGGATTCTACGAGCAGTACGTC.

This clonotype was seen a handful of times. The J gene is TRBJ2-3, the V gene TRBV2; D call uncertain. V was cut by 4 bases and J by 7 bases, with 9 bases left in between. Per the germline V gene, CDR1 is SNHLY and CDR2 is FYNNEI. The CDR3 contains 12 residues. The CDR3: CASSAASHTQYF. The CDR3 DNA reads TGTGCCAGCAGTGCAGCGAGCCATACGCAGTATTTT.

This clonotype was recorded a few times. The chain carries TRBV5-1 and TRBJ2-7; 12 bases align to TRBD2. Germline CDR1 SGHRS, CDR2 YFSETQ. This CDR3 has 17 amino acids. V was clipped by 1 base and J by 4 bases; unmatched bases: 9. CDR3 region: CASSLTGTSGLGYEQYF. The CDR3 DNA reads as TGCGCCAGCAGCTTGACCGGGACTAGCGGGCTGGGGTACGAGCAGTACTTC.

This clonotype was recorded many times. This rearrangement joins TRBV27 to TRBJ2-7, with 7 bases fitting TRBD1. V trimming: 8 bases; J trimming: 6 bases; junction bases outside the gene matches: 19. The CDR3 runs 16 residues. Per germline, CDR1 MNHEY and CDR2 SMNVEV (reference sequence). CDR3 sequence: CASRERQGVSFGEQYF. Here the CDR3 DNA reads TGTGCCAGCCGCGAACGACAGGGTGTTTCGTTTGGCGAGCAGTACTTC.

This clonotype was observed many times. The rearrangement uses TRBV29-1 and TRBJ2-5, with a tentative D call TRBD2 (5 bases). The CDR3 sequence is 12 residues long. The ends were cut back, 3 bases at V and 7 bases at J, with 12 bases in the middle. Germline V gene lookup returns CDR1 SQVTM and CDR2 ANQGSEA. The CDR3 protein is CSVDAGVWTQYF. The CDR3 DNA reads TGCAGCGTTGATGCGGGCGTATGGACCCAGTACTTC. Combining the CDR3 with reference TRBV29-1 and TRBJ2-5 gives the whole variable domain SAVISQKPSRDICQRGTSLTIQCQVDSQVTMMFWYRQQPGQSLTLIATANQGSEATYESGFVIDKFPISRPNLTFSTLTVSNMSPEDSSIYLCSVDAGVWTQYFGPGTRLLVL.

Only a few counts were recorded for this clonotype. The chain links TRBV24-1 to TRBJ1-5; TRBD1 matches 9 bases. J gave up 5 bases and V 4 bases, and 5 bases lay outside the gene matches. From germline, CDR1 is KGHDR and CDR2 SFDVKD. The CDR3 is 15 residues long. The CDR3 sequence: CATSEGTGRYQPQHF. The CDR3 DNA reads as TGTGCCACCAGTGAAGGGACAGGGAGGTATCAGCCCCAGCATTTT.

Only a few counts were recorded for this clonotype. The chain is built from TRBV12-3 or TRBV12-4 and TRBJ1-4, with 9 positions matching TRBD1. J gave up 7 bases and V 5 bases, and 8 bases lay outside the gene matches. The CDR3 totals 15 residues. The CDR3 sequence is CASSIRGGQGEKLFF. The CDR3 DNA sequence: TGTGCCAGCAGTATCAGGGGGGGACAGGGTGAAAAACTGTTTTTT.

There are a few counts of this clonotype. The chain recombines TRBV28 with TRBJ2-7, with TRBD2 matching over 7 bases. Germline V gives CDR1 MDHEN, CDR2 SYDVKM. The ends lost 2 bases at V and 1 base at J; junction bases unmatched: 5. The length of the CDR3 is 15 residues. The DNA of the CDR3 is TGTGCCAGCAGTTTAGCGGGGGTGAAGTCCTACGAGCAGTACGTC. Its protein product is CASSLAGVKSYEQYV.

In its sample, this clonotype was seen a few times. This rearrangement joins TRBV5-1 to TRBJ2-1; 10 bases map to TRBD2. V was clipped by 4 bases and J by 6 bases; unmatched bases: 13. The CDR3 has 17 amino acids. CDR1 SGHRS and CDR2 YFSETQ come from the germline V gene. The CDR3 loop is CASSPKSAGGPFNEQFF. The CDR3 coding sequence is TGCGCCAGCAGCCCTAAGTCAGCGGGGGGGCCTTTCAATGAGCAGTTCTTC. Full variable domain (missing parts from reference TRBV5-1 and TRBJ2-1): KAGVTQTPRYLIKTRGQQVTLSCSPISGHRSVSWYQQTPGQGLQFLFEYFSETQRNKGNFPGRFSGRQFSNSRSEMNVSTLELGDSALYLCASSPKSAGGPFNEQFFGPGTRLTVL.

This clonotype was observed a few times. The V gene is TRBV28, the J gene TRBJ2-1; TRBD2 matches 10 bases. CDR3 length equals 15 residues. J lost 9 bases, V lost 5 bases, and 10 bases had no gene match. Germline values: CDR1 MDHEN, CDR2 SYDVKM. In DNA form, the CDR3 reads TGTGCCAGCAGTGTCCCGGGACTAGCGTTGACTGAGCAGTTCTTC. Amino acid sequence: CASSVPGLALTEQFF.

This clonotype was recorded many times. The gene calls are TRBV24-1 and TRBJ1-2; unclear D gene. Trimming removed 5 bases at V and 3 bases at J, with 27 bases between. The germline gives CDR1 KGHDR, CDR2 SFDVKD. The length of the CDR3 is 19 residues. CDR3 loop: CATSVPARKGRLGDYGYTF. The CDR3 DNA follows: TGTGCCACCAGTGTGCCCGCTCGGAAAGGGCGACTCGGGGACTATGGCTACACCTTC.

This clonotype was seen many times. V is TRBV7-2 and J is TRBJ2-1; D remains ambiguous. The CDR3 totals 14 residues. The V gene's germline CDR1 is SGHTA and CDR2 FQGNSA. V gave up 1 base and J gave up 5 bases, with 9 bases separating them. Written as DNA, the CDR3 is TGTGCCAGCAGCTTAGTGTTTGGGAACAATGAGCAGTTCTTC. Translating it yields CASSLVFGNNEQFF.

There are a few counts of this clonotype. The rearrangement joins TRBV5-1 to TRBJ2-1, with D possibly TRBD1 on 6 matching bases. V was shortened by 0 bases and J by 5 bases, with 15 bases between the two germline ends. Germline V gene lookup returns CDR1 SGHRS and CDR2 YFSETQ. The CDR3 covers 16 residues. CDR3 protein: CASSLAWSTGDNEQFF. In DNA form, the CDR3 reads TGCGCCAGCAGCTTGGCCTGGTCGACAGGTGACAATGAGCAGTTCTTC.

The table lists this clonotype with many counts. The V call is TRBV15, the J call TRBJ1-1; D is unresolved. CDR3 length: 8 amino acids. CDR1 and CDR2 (germline): LNHNV, YYDKDF (reference sequence). Here the CDR3 reads CGVGEAFF. Here the CDR3 DNA reads TGTGGAGTAGGGGAAGCTTTCTTT.

The J gene is TRBJ2-4, the V gene TRBV20-1, with D tentatively TRBD2 (6 bases). V lost 3 bases and J lost 2, with 23 bases in between. Germline V gives CDR1 DFQATT, CDR2 SNEGSKA (reference sequence). The CDR3 totals 18 residues. CDR3 amino acids: CSASLARQDGVSKNIQYF. For the CDR3, the DNA is TGCAGTGCTAGTCTAGCGAGACAAGATGGGGTATCCAAAAACATTCAGTACTTC.